This T cell receptor beta chain is drawn from a study of graft-versus-host responses after intestinal transplantation (dated by TCRdb to the early 2020s). Regarding the complete study: The transplants that recipients got were multivisceral, liver-intestinal, or isolated intestinal. After intestinal transplantation, graft-versus-host and host-versus-graft alloreactive T cell clones in the graft, circulation and bone marrow were tracked using bulk TCR-beta CDR3 sequencing. Rather than being sequenced by the commercial service, samples from a few later patients were sequenced in-house on an Illumina MiSeq and processed with MiXCR. A peak of at least 4% donor T cells among recipient peripheral blood mononuclear cells was the definition used for donor T cell macrochimerism. Anti-thymocyte globulin induction was given to all recipients, followed by maintenance tacrolimus and steroids for roughly 3 years. The cohort enrolled about two dozen intestinal transplant recipients, one of whom was a retransplant, and 3 patients without pretransplant specimens were excluded. To identify alloreactive clones, pre-transplant mixed lymphocyte reaction products were sequenced and then compared with unstimulated pre-transplant donor and recipient T cells.

CDR1 and CDR2 are read off the germline V gene (reference sequence) as SEHNR and FQNEAQ. The V end loses 3 bases and the J end loses 8 bases, and a stretch of 17 bases separates them. The CDR3, cysteine through phenylalanine, is 15 amino acids long. The sequence is cut down to CDR3 DNA, 45 bases in frame from base 1. This specimen's time point label, interpreted: cells obtained before transplantation from donor or recipient. CD3+CD4+ and CD3+CD8+ populations were FACS-sorted from unstimulated pre-transplant donor and recipient cells taken from spleen or lymph nodes. The paper's findings and limits, for the study overall: In the allografts of patients with donor T cell macrochimerism, GvH to HvG T cell clonal ratios were high. Peak levels of circulating GvH clones were associated with declines in HvG clones early after transplant. Conclusions were limited by the relatively low number and heterogeneity of intestinal transplant patients. GvH clones were detected in recipient bone marrow, and some appeared earlier in ileal mucosa or blood, consistent with an intestinal mucosal origin.

Notes on this clone: Its binding antigen is unknown. Within one base of it there is no much larger clone, and no base qualities were kept.

Library method: the immunoSEQ multiplex PCR assay. In most patients, genomic DNA was isolated using the Qiagen DNeasy Blood and Tissue Kit and sent frozen to Adaptive Biotechnologies for TCR sequencing. High-throughput TCR-beta CDR3 sequencing of genomic DNA from most patients was performed by Adaptive Biotechnologies. On the authors' methods: TCR sequencing data were retrieved from Adaptive's ImmunoSEQ software for some 19 patients, whereas a few other patients were processed with MiXCR and VDJtools. CD4 versus CD8 sorting errors were corrected by removing sequences found in both subsets at a frequency ratio below 5:1. Because the origin of CDR3 nucleotide sequences shared between donor and recipient could not be assigned, those sequences were removed. To be classed as alloreactive, a clone needed at least 2-fold expansion over unstimulated cells and a minimum CFSE-low frequency of 0.002% (template counts) or 0.001% (read counts). Clones detected in sequenced pre-transplant spleen, lymph node, or MLR CFSE-low populations of the donor or recipient were defined as mappable. Cumulative frequency of alloreactive clones was calculated as a percentage of all sequences weighted by copy number. TCRdb stores this immuneACCESS table with in-frame sequences only. Part of the clones is absent; in the studies checked, under half of the shortfall reflects unresolved V genes, and no reason is known for the rest. V, J and clone size derive from that table, while D and trimming were established from the DNA sequence. In all, the sample holds tens of thousands of clones, and 75% to 95% of those were seen once. The top ten clonotypes cover approximately 5.6% of the sample.

The sequencing here drew on unstimulated CD8+ T cells sorted from spleen or lymph node cells, taken before intestinal transplant. Recombination linked TRBV7-9 to TRBJ2-1; the D gene could be either TRBD1 or TRBD2, each agreeing at 6 bases. This clonotype was obtained from a human donor who received an intestinal transplant. The DNA is as follows: TGTGCCAGCAGCTTGGGGGGCAAGCGGGTCTATGAGCAGTTCTTC. Its translation is CASSLGGKRVYEQFF.